The source of this T cell receptor beta chain is a study of control samples from healthy donors and cancer patients. Data came from immunoSEQ multiplex PCR; TCRdb stores just in-frame clones and leaves some out. The sample records under 200,000 clones, roughly 94% being singletons. The CDR3 is 11 residues long. Trimming shortened V by 0 bases and J by 5 bases, and 0 bases separated the two germline ends. The specimen sequenced was PBMCs. The V call is TRBV12-3 or TRBV12-4, the J call TRBJ2-3; D uncertain. This receptor was identified in a man between 60 and 75 years old with colorectal cancer. The DNA for the CDR3 is TGTGCCAGCAGTTTAGCAGATACGCAGTATTTT. As protein: CASSLADTQYF.